Here is one TCR beta chain with its context. V dropped 6 bases and J dropped 7; count of bases not matched to a gene: 6. Germline CDR1 reads LNHDA; CDR2 reads SQIVND (reference sequence). This CDR3 has 14 amino acids. The sample originates from a study of blood T cell repertoires in COVID-19. Assay: immunoSEQ multiplex PCR; the TCRdb copy retains only in-frame clones and omits some. The sample lists about 150,000 clones, about 90% occurring once. The specimen sequenced was PBMCs or T cells enriched from blood (not recorded which). The chain carries TRBV19 and TRBJ1-1; 12 positions agree with TRBD1. This TCR was recovered from a woman between 45 and 60 years old who had recovered from COVID-19. CDR3 amino acids: CASSRDRGLSEAFF. CDR3 DNA: TGTGCCAGTAGCAGGGACAGGGGGCTGAGTGAAGCTTTCTTT.